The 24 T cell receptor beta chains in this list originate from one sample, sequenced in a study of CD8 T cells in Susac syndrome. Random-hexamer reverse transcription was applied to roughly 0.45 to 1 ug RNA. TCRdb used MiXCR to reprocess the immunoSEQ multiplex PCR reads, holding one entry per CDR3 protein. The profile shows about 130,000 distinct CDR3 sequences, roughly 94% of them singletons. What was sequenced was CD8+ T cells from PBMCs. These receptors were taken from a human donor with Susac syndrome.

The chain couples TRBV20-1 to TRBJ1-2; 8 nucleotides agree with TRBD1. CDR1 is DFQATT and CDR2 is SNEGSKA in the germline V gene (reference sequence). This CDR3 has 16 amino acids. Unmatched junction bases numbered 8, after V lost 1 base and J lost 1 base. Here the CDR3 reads CSARGLTGGVNYGYTF. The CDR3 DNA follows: TGCAGTGCTAGAGGGCTTACAGGGGGAGTTAACTATGGCTACACCTTC.

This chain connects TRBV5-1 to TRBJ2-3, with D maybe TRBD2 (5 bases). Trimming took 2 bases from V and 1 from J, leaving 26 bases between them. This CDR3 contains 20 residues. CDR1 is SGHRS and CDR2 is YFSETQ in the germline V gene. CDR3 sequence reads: CASSFSGNVYANRGTDTQYF. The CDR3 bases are TGCGCCAGCAGCTTTTCGGGGAACGTGTATGCGAATCGGGGCACAGATACGCAGTATTTT.

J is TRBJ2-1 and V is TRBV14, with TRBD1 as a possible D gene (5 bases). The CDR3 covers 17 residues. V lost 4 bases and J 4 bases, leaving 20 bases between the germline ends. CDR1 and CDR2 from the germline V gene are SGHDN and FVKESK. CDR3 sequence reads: CASSPSAGIRTYNEQFF. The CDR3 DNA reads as TGTGCCAGCAGCCCCTCGGCAGGGATAAGGACGTACAATGAGCAGTTCTTC.

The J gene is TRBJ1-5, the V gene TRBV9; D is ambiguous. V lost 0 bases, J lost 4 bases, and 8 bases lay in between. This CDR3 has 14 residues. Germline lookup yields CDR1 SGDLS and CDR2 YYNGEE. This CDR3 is CASSVGSANQPQHF. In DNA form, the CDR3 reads TGTGCCAGCAGCGTAGGCAGTGCAAATCAGCCCCAGCATTTT.

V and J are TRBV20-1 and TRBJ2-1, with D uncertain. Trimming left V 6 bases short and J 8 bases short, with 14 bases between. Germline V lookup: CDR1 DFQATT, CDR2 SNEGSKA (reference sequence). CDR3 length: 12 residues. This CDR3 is CSAPYYGYEQFF. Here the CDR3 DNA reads TGCAGTGCCCCGTACTATGGTTATGAGCAGTTCTTC.

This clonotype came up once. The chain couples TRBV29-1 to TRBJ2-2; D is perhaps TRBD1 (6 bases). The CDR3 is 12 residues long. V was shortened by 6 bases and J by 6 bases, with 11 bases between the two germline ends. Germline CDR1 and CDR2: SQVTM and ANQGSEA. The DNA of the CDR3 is TGCAGCGTCTACAGGGATTCCGGGGAGCTGTTTTTT. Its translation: CSVYRDSGELFF.

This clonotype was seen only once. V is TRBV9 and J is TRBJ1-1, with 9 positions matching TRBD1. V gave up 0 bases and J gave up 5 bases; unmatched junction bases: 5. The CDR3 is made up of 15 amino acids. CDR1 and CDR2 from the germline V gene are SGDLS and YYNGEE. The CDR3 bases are TGTGCCAGCAGCGTAGCCGGGACAGGGCGGACTGAAGCTTTCTTT. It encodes CASSVAGTGRTEAFF.

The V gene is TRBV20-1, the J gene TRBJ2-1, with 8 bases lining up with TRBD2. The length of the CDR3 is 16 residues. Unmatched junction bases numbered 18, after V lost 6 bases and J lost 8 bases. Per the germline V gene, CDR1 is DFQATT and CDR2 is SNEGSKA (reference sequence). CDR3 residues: CSATGSKREISHEQFF. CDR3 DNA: TGCAGTGCCACCGGATCAAAGCGGGAGATTTCCCATGAGCAGTTCTTC.

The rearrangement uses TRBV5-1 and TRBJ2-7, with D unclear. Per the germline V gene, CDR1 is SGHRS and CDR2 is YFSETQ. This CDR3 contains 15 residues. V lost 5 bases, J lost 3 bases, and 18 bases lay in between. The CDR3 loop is CASRTETGPYYEQYF. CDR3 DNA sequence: TGCGCCAGCAGGACCGAGACCGGGCCATACTACGAGCAGTACTTC. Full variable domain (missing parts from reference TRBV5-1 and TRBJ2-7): KAGVTQTPRYLIKTRGQQVTLSCSPISGHRSVSWYQQTPGQGLQFLFEYFSETQRNKGNFPGRFSGRQFSNSRSEMNVSTLELGDSALYLCASRTETGPYYEQYFGPGTRLTVT.

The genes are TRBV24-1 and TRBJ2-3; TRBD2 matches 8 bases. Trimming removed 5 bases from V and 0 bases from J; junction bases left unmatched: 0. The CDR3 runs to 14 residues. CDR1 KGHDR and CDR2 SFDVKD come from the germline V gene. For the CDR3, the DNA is TGTGCCACCAGTGGACTAGCGAGCACAGATACGCAGTATTTT. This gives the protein CATSGLASTDTQYF.

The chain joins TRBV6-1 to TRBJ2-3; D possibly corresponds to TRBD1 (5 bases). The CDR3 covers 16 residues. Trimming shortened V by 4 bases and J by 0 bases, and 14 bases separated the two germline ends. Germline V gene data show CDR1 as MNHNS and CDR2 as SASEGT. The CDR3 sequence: CASSVDSYTSTDTQYF. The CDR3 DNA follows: TGTGCCAGCAGTGTAGACAGTTATACTAGCACAGATACGCAGTATTTT.

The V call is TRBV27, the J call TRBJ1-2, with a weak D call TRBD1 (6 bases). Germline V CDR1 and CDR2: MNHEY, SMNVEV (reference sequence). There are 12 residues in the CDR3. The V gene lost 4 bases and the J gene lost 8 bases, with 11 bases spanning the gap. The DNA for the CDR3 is TGTGCCAGCAGTTCAGGGGTGGAAGGCTACACCTTC. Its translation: CASSSGVEGYTF.

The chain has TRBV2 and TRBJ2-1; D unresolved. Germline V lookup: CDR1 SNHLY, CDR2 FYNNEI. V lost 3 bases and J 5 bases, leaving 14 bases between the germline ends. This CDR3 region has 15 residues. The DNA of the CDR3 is TGTGCCAGCAGTGATTATGCCAGCCTAAACAATGAGCAGTTCTTC. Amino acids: CASSDYASLNNEQFF.

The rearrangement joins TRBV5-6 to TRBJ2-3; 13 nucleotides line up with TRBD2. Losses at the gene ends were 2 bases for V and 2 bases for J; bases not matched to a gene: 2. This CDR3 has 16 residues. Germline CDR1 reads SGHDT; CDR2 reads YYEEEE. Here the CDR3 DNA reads TGTGCCAGCAGCTTCGGGACTAGCGGGGTCACAGATACGCAGTATTTT. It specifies CASSFGTSGVTDTQYF.

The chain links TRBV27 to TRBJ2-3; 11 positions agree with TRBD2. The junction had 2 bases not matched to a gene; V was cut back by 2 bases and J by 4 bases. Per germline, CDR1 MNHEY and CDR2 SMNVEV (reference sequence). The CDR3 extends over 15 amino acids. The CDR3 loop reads CASSLGTSGSDTQYF. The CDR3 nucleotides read TGTGCCAGCAGTTTAGGGACTAGCGGTTCAGATACGCAGTATTTT.

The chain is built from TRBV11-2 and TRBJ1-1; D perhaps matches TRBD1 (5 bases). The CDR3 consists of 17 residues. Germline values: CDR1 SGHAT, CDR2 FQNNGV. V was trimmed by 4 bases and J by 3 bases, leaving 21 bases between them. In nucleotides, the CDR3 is TGTGCCAGCAGCTCCCAGGGAATCGGGGTTTCCCACACTGAAGCTTTCTTT. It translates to CASSSQGIGVSHTEAFF.

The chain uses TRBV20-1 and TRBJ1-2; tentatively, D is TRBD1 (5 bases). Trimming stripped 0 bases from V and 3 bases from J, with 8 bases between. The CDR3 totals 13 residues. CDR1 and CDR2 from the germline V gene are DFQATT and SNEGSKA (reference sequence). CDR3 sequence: CSAREGRHYGYTF. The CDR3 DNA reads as TGCAGTGCTAGAGAGGGACGGCACTATGGCTACACCTTC.

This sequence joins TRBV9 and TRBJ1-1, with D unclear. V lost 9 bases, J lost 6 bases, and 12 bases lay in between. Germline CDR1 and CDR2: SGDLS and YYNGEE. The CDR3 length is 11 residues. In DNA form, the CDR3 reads TGTGCCATGGACCGACGGTCTGAAGCTTTCTTT. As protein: CAMDRRSEAFF.

In DNA form, the CDR3 reads TGCGCCAGCAGCTTGACGTCGGAGAACACTGAAGCTTTCTTT. This gives the protein CASSLTSENTEAFF. The chain recombines TRBV5-1 with TRBJ1-1; no definite D call. The CDR3 covers 14 residues. CDR1 is SGHRS and CDR2 is YFSETQ in the germline V gene. Trimming removed 1 base at V and 1 base at J, with 8 bases between.

The CDR3 coding sequence is TGTGCCAGCAGTTTGGCAGGAGGGGTCGATGAGCAGTTCTTC. Protein product: CASSLAGGVDEQFF. This sequence joins TRBV12-3 or TRBV12-4 and TRBJ2-1, with D maybe TRBD2 (6 bases). V gave up 3 bases and J gave up 8 bases, with 14 bases separating them. This CDR3 region has 14 residues.

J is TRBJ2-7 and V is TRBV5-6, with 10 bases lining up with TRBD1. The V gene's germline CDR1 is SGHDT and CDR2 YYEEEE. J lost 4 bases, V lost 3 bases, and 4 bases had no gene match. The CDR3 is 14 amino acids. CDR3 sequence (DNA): TGTGCCAGCAGCTCCGGGACAGGGGTATACGAGCAGTACTTC. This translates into CASSSGTGVYEQYF.

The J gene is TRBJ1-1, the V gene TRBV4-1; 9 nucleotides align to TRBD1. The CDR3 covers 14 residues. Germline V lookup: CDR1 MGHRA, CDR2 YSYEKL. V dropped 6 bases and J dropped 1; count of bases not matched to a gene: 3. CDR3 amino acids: CASSQQGANTEAFF. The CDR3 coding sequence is TGCGCCAGCAGTCAACAGGGGGCGAACACTGAAGCTTTCTTT.

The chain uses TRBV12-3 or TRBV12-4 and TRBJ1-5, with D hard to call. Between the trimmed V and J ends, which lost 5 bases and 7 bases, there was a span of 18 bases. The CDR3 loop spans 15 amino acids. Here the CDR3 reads CASSPEVSPSQPQHF. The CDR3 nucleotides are TGTGCCAGCAGTCCCGAAGTTTCTCCTAGCCAGCCCCAGCATTTT.

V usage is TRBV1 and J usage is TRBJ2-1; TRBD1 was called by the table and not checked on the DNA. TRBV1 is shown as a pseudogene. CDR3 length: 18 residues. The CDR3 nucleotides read TGCACCAGCAGCCAAGTCGGGGACAGGGGACTCCTTTACAATGAGCAGTTCTTC. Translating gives CTSSQVGDRGLLYNEQFF.